Listed here are 10 T cell receptor beta chains from one sample, sequenced in a study of cytomegalovirus exposure and HLA in healthy donors. The PCR employed 60 Vbeta primers together with 13 Jbeta primers. Assay: immunoSEQ multiplex PCR; the TCRdb copy retains only in-frame clones and omits some. The sample consists of approximately 150,000 clones, around four fifths of them appearing once. The sequencing input was PBMCs. These receptors came from a woman between 50 and 59 years old in good health and CMV-seropositive.

The V gene is TRBV7-9, the J gene TRBJ2-7, with 10 bases aligning to TRBD1. The CDR3 runs 16 residues. With 5 bases clipped from V and 1 base from J, the junction kept 8 bases outside the gene matches. Germline CDR1 and CDR2: SEHNR and FQNEAQ (reference sequence). CDR3: CASSPREGQGSYEQYF. The CDR3 nucleotides read TGTGCCAGCAGCCCCCGGGAGGGACAGGGGTCCTACGAGCAGTACTTC.

This clone turned up a few times. This chain links TRBV6-5 with TRBJ2-5; D possibly corresponds to TRBD2 (6 bases). Germline-derived CDR1 and CDR2 are MNHEY and SVGAGI. Deletions cut 10 bases from V and 1 base from J, with 13 bases between. The CDR3 is 13 residues long. CDR3 residues: CAIGRGTQETQYF. The CDR3 coding sequence is TGTGCCATTGGCCGGGGGACCCAAGAGACCCAGTACTTC.

The J gene is TRBJ1-2, the V gene TRBV6-5; D might be TRBD1 (6 bases). From germline, CDR1 is MNHEY and CDR2 SVGAGI. V lost 5 bases, J lost 9 bases, and 16 bases lay in between. CDR3 length: 13 amino acids. CDR3 nucleotides: TGTGCCAGCAGTGAAGGGGACATATTACGCTACACCTTC. It yields the protein CASSEGDILRYTF.

The chain uses TRBV6-1 and TRBJ1-5, with 7 bases lining up with TRBD1. The CDR3 extends over 15 amino acids. The V gene end was trimmed by 7 bases and the J gene end by 4 bases; junction bases not matched to a gene: 10. CDR1 MNHNS and CDR2 SASEGT come from the germline V gene. CDR3 bases: TGTGCCAGCAAGGACCGGGACAGCCTAAATCAGCCCCAGCATTTT. Translated, it gives CASKDRDSLNQPQHF.

This clone has more than one count but fewer than ten. The same CDR3 is also encoded by other DNA sequences in this sample. This chain connects TRBV11-2 to TRBJ1-1, with a possible D match to TRBD1 (6 bases). The CDR3 consists of 14 residues. Trimming stripped 0 bases from V and 3 bases from J, with 8 bases between. Germline assignment: CDR1 SGHAT and CDR2 FQNNGV. CDR3 region: CASSLDGQYTEAFF. The CDR3, as DNA: TGTGCCAGCAGCTTAGATGGACAGTACACTGAAGCTTTCTTT.

The J gene is TRBJ2-5, the V gene TRBV4-2; D is possibly TRBD1 (7 bases). The CDR3 totals 15 residues. Trimming removed 2 bases at V and 4 bases at J, with 14 bases between. Germline values: CDR1 LGHNA, CDR2 YNFKEQ. The CDR3 coding sequence is TGTGCCAGCAGCCAATCCCAGGGGGGCGGAGAGACCCAGTACTTC. Residues: CASSQSQGGGETQYF.

V is TRBV18 and J is TRBJ2-7, with TRBD1 as a possible D gene (6 bases). V lost 6 bases and J lost 3, with 9 bases in between. In germline, CDR1 is KGHSH, CDR2 LQKENI. The CDR3 runs to 12 residues. CDR3 sequence reads: CASSGTLYEQYF. The CDR3 coding sequence is TGTGCCAGCTCGGGGACACTCTACGAGCAGTACTTC. The full variable domain, rest sourced from reference TRBV18 and TRBJ2-7, is NAGVMQNPRHLVRRRGQEARLRCSPMKGHSHVYWYRQLPEEGLKFMVYLQKENIIDESGMPKERFSAEFPKEGPSILRIQQVVRGDSAAYFCASSGTLYEQYFGPGTRLTVT.

The V and J genes are TRBV7-3 and TRBJ2-2, with 7 positions matching TRBD2. The trim removed 5 bases at V and 0 bases at J, leaving 9 bases unmatched. The germline CDR1 and CDR2 sequences are SGHTA and FQGTGA. The CDR3 covers 17 residues. The CDR3 coding sequence is TGTGCCAGCAGCCTAAACCGCGGGGGTCCGAACACCGGGGAGCTGTTTTTT. This encodes CASSLNRGGPNTGELFF.

The genes are TRBV12-5 and TRBJ1-5; 7 bases fit TRBD1. Germline CDR1 and CDR2: LGHNT and FRNRAP. The CDR3 length is 18 residues. V dropped 1 base and J dropped 0; count of bases not matched to a gene: 9. The CDR3 coding sequence is TGTGCTAGTGGTTTGGCCCGGGGACAGCCTTATAGCAATCAGCCCCAGCATTTT. Translating gives CASGLARGQPYSNQPQHF.

The chain uses TRBV7-3 and TRBJ2-1, with 7 nucleotides matching TRBD2. The CDR3 length is 15 residues. V was clipped by 4 bases and J by 6 bases; unmatched bases: 9. CDR1 is SGHTA, CDR2 FQGTGA, per germline. As DNA, the CDR3 is TGTGCCAGCAGCTCCGCGGGGGTAACCGTCAATGAGCAGTTCTTC. As protein: CASSSAGVTVNEQFF. Full variable domain (missing parts from reference TRBV7-3 and TRBJ2-1): GAGVSQTPSNKVTEKGKYVELRCDPISGHTALYWYRQSLGQGPEFLIYFQGTGAADDSGLPNDRFFAVRPEGSVSTLKIQRTERGDSAVYLCASSSAGVTVNEQFFGPGTRLTVL.